This is a list of T cell receptor beta chains from one sample in a study of vaccination and CD4 T cells after COVID-19. For these receptors, no antigen is known. TCRdb fed the PCR reads into MiXCR, producing one record per CDR3 protein. Of some 17,000 distinct CDR3 sequences detected, approximately 40% appear once; the ten largest clones hold around an eighth. The material sequenced was CD4+ T cells from blood, cultured in vitro. The receptors were sampled from a human donor who had recovered from COVID-19. The CDR3 runs from the conserved cysteine through the conserved F or W. Clone size, where shown, is once, few, many, or a class for clones that have expanded.

size	V	J	CDR3
few	TRBV20-1	TRBJ1-1	CSARDGRYTEAFF
few	TRBV2	TRBJ2-5	CASRTRAGEAETQYF
-	TRBV4-1	TRBJ2-7	CASSQLEGPTAYEQYF
-	TRBV29-1	TRBJ2-2	CSVEKHMQTGELFF
-	TRBV7-3	TRBJ2-3	CASSSRSGRAGDTQYF
few	TRBV29-1	TRBJ1-2	CSVVEVSIYGYTF
-	TRBV12-3/TRBV12-4	TRBJ2-2	CASSSRTSGNPGELFF
-	TRBV7-2	TRBJ2-2	CASSVLGTGELFF
-	TRBV27	TRBJ2-5	CASSLLGTGEETQYF
medium-sized	TRBV19	TRBJ2-1	CASSVGTSGYNEQFF
-	TRBV7-9	TRBJ1-2	CASSLVETGPGGYTF
-	TRBV29-1	TRBJ1-5	CSVVFSTDYSNQPQHF
few	TRBV19	TRBJ2-3	CASSGVLADNTDTQYF
-	TRBV7-2	TRBJ1-2	CASTRTGVGGYTF
-	TRBV19	TRBJ2-1	CASSIQRGPGHEQFF
few	TRBV10-1	TRBJ2-5	CASRSPGGETQYF
-	TRBV19	TRBJ2-3	CASSMGDTQYF
-	TRBV7-2	TRBJ2-7	CASSRIGAYEQYF
-	TRBV20-1	TRBJ1-1	CSARKRSGGTEAFF
-	TRBV6-1	TRBJ2-7	CASSEVWRSNYEQYF
few	TRBV6-1	TRBJ2-1	CASSKASSYNEQFF
-	TRBV7-9	TRBJ2-7	CASSASGGPYEQYF
-	TRBV2	TRBJ2-3	CASRRLTSVDTQYF
-	TRBV4-1	TRBJ2-7	CASSPGVLDRRYTYEQYF
-	TRBV6-2/TRBV6-3	TRBJ2-7	CASSGAGVLRAYEQYF
-	TRBV18	TRBJ2-3	CASSPFSSGGTDTQYF
few	TRBV20-1	TRBJ2-1	CSPAPGGSSMISYNEQFF
few	TRBV29-1	TRBJ1-1	CSVDGEVGQGMNTEAFF
few	TRBV2	TRBJ2-3	CASSLGGFSTDTQYF
few	TRBV20-1	TRBJ2-1	CSADPGQGVFYNEQFF
-	TRBV28	TRBJ2-7	CASSSTSGSYEQYF
few	TRBV9	TRBJ2-3	CASSIDTDTQYF
few	TRBV6-2/TRBV6-3	TRBJ2-5	CASSRLRIWEETQYF
few	TRBV24-1	TRBJ2-2	CATSEDRDAGELFF
few	TRBV25-1	TRBJ2-3	CASSELGSSEYF
few	TRBV19	TRBJ1-5	CASSIPNRDQPQHF
-	TRBV11-2	TRBJ2-3	CASSLITDTQYF
-	TRBV28	TRBJ2-2	CASSLYSTGELFF
few	TRBV7-2	TRBJ1-2	CASTFTSGTGTGYTF
few	TRBV10-3	TRBJ1-1	CAIAGTNTEAFF
-	TRBV29-1	TRBJ1-1	CSVARDREYTEAFF
-	TRBV7-3	TRBJ2-3	CASSTDSGRFRGAQYF
few	TRBV2	TRBJ1-1	CASSEARDTLAFF
once	TRBV30	TRBJ2-7	CAWIRGQGGEQYF